These 28 T cell receptor beta chains were all obtained from the same sample, sequenced in a study of beta chain features in type 1 diabetes. Study findings and constraints: In all four CD4+ subsets, TCRB CDR3 length was significantly, moderately reduced in type 1 diabetes.

These receptors lack a known antigen. Since all of the isolated RNA was reverse transcribed, expressed TCRB transcripts were what got sequenced. Profiled with immunoSEQ multiplex PCR; TCRdb holds only in-frame clones, not every one. The sample includes around 70,000 clones, around 49% of them seen just once. The material sequenced was central memory CD4+ T cells from blood. These receptors originate from a man aged 25-45 years with type 1 diabetes.

The chain is built from TRBV5-1 and TRBJ2-5; 8 bases are shared with TRBD1. Germline values: CDR1 SGHRS, CDR2 YFSETQ. The J segment lost 0 bases and the V segment lost 4 bases, leaving 2 bases of the junction unmatched. This CDR3 has 14 amino acids. As DNA, the CDR3 is TGCGCCAGCAGCCCGGGACAGGACCAAGAGACCCAGTACTTC. Protein product: CASSPGQDQETQYF. Looking up the rest from reference TRBV5-1 and TRBJ2-5 gives the full variable domain: KAGVTQTPRYLIKTRGQQVTLSCSPISGHRSVSWYQQTPGQGLQFLFEYFSETQRNKGNFPGRFSGRQFSNSRSEMNVSTLELGDSALYLCASSPGQDQETQYFGPGTRLLVL.

In regard to this clone: The same CDR3 also results from other DNA sequences found in this sample. The genes are TRBV18 and TRBJ2-5; a possible D gene is TRBD1 (5 bases). Trimming removed 0 bases at V and 4 bases at J, with 9 bases between. This CDR3 comprises 14 residues. Germline-derived CDR1 and CDR2 are KGHSH and LQKENI. The CDR3 DNA reads as TGTGCCAGCTCACCACCGCAGGGCGGAGAGACCCAGTACTTC. Protein sequence: CASSPPQGGETQYF. The variable domain in full, with the rest retrieved from reference TRBV18 and TRBJ2-5, is NAGVMQNPRHLVRRRGQEARLRCSPMKGHSHVYWYRQLPEEGLKFMVYLQKENIIDESGMPKERFSAEFPKEGPSILRIQQVVRGDSAAYFCASSPPQGGETQYFGPGTRLLVL.

This clone is a singleton in its sample. The chain has TRBV5-1 and TRBJ1-1, with D maybe TRBD1 (6 bases). This CDR3 contains 14 residues. V lost 2 bases and J lost 3, with 11 bases in between. Germline V CDR1 and CDR2: SGHRS, YFSETQ. The CDR3 loop is CASSFTRQDTEAFF. CDR3 nucleotides: TGCGCCAGCAGCTTCACCCGACAGGACACTGAAGCTTTCTTT.

The CDR3 here is CASSPGVGPYEQYF. The CDR3 bases are TGTGCCAGCAGCCCCGGGGTCGGGCCCTACGAGCAGTACTTC. J is TRBJ2-7 and V is TRBV11-3; D possibly corresponds to TRBD2 (5 bases). V lost 5 bases to trimming and J lost 2 bases, with 13 bases between them. The CDR3 has 14 amino acids. Per germline, CDR1 SGHNT and CDR2 YENEEA.

This chain uses TRBV28 with TRBJ2-3; TRBD2 aligns across 9 bases. The CDR3 length is 14 residues. V shed 5 bases, J shed 1 base, and the junction held 1 base outside the gene matches. Per the germline V gene, CDR1 is MDHEN and CDR2 is SYDVKM. CDR3 sequence: CASSASGGTDTQYF. DNA of the CDR3: TGTGCCAGCAGTGCTAGCGGGGGCACAGATACGCAGTATTTT.

V usage is TRBV27 and J usage is TRBJ2-7; 9 nucleotides align to TRBD1. Germline CDR1 reads MNHEY; CDR2 reads SMNVEV (reference sequence). The CDR3 is made up of 15 amino acids. With V trimmed by 6 bases and J by 6 bases, 12 bases remained unmatched. CDR3 sequence (DNA): TGTGCCAGCAGCCCAAGGGACAGGGATCCCACCGAGCAGTACTTC. It yields the protein CASSPRDRDPTEQYF.

This clone was observed a few times. CDR3 DNA sequence: TGTGCCAGCAGTTTCCAGGGGGGTGCGGAGCTGTTTTTT. The encoded protein is CASSFQGGAELFF. J is TRBJ2-2 and V is TRBV6-6, with a possible D match to TRBD1 (7 bases). V was trimmed by 4 bases and J by 10 bases, leaving 13 bases between them. The CDR3 runs 13 residues. CDR1 and CDR2 (germline): MNHNY, SVGAGI (reference sequence).

In its sample, this clone was seen a few times. The rearrangement links TRBV7-2 to TRBJ2-5; D gene unclear. CDR1 and CDR2 (germline): SGHTA, FQGNSA. Trimming cost V 5 bases and J 6 bases, with 10 bases left between them. The CDR3 consists of 12 residues. DNA for the CDR3: TGTGCCAGCAGCCAGGCGATGAAGACCCAGTACTTC. It yields the protein CASSQAMKTQYF.

This chain uses TRBV19 with TRBJ1-5, with 9 bases fitting TRBD1. Germline loops: CDR1 LNHDA, CDR2 SQIVND (reference sequence). This CDR3 spans 14 amino acids. The J segment lost 6 bases and the V segment lost 7 bases, leaving 7 bases of the junction unmatched. CDR3 sequence reads: CASKLGQGRQPQHF. The CDR3 coding sequence is TGTGCCAGTAAGCTGGGACAGGGTCGTCAGCCCCAGCATTTT. The entire variable domain, with the rest obtained from reference TRBV19 and TRBJ1-5, is as follows: DGGITQSPKYLFRKEGQNVTLSCEQNLNHDAMYWYRQDPGQGLRLIYYSQIVNDFQKGDIAEGYSVSREKKESFPLTVTSAQKNPTAFYLCASKLGQGRQPQHFGDGTRLSIL.

The chain has TRBV4-1 and TRBJ2-7, with 14 bases matching TRBD2. CDR1 is MGHRA, CDR2 YSYEKL, per germline. The length of the CDR3 is 15 residues. Trimming took 5 bases from V and 2 from J; bases not matched to a gene: 2. The DNA of the CDR3 is TGCGCCAGCAGCACGGGACTAGCGGGGGCCTACGAGCAGTACTTC. Residues: CASSTGLAGAYEQYF.

V is TRBV10-1 and J is TRBJ2-5, with D unresolved. This CDR3 has 15 amino acids. V was cut by 0 bases and J by 5 bases, with 13 bases left in between. The germline CDR1 and CDR2 sequences are WNHNN and SYGVQD (reference sequence). In nucleotides, the CDR3 is TGCGCCAGCAGTGAGTCCAGCCCTCTCGGGGAGACCCAGTACTTC. Translating it yields CASSESSPLGETQYF.

A few counts support this clone. The chain links TRBV11-2 to TRBJ2-1, with a tentative D call TRBD2 (5 bases). V lost 3 bases, J lost 2 bases, and 20 bases lay in between. CDR1 and CDR2 (germline): SGHAT, FQNNGV. This CDR3 is built from 18 residues. The DNA of the CDR3 is TGTGCCAGCAGCTTGACCCTACTTGGCGGGCGTGCCTACAATGAGCAGTTCTTC. It codes for CASSLTLLGGRAYNEQFF.

The chain couples TRBV7-8 to TRBJ2-3, with 13 bases lining up with TRBD2. V shed 5 bases, J shed 2 bases, and the junction held 7 bases outside the gene matches. The length of the CDR3 is 17 residues. Looked up from germline, CDR1 is SGHVS and CDR2 is FQNEAQ. This chain's CDR3 is CASSQRGLAGNTDTQYF. In DNA, the CDR3 is TGTGCCAGCAGCCAGAGGGGACTAGCGGGAAACACAGATACGCAGTATTTT.

This clone has at least ten counts. The chain recombines TRBV2 with TRBJ2-5; TRBD1 might be the D (6 bases). CDR1 is SNHLY and CDR2 is FYNNEI in the germline V gene. The length of the CDR3 is 14 residues. Trimming stripped 3 bases from V and 5 bases from J, with 13 bases between. The chain's CDR3 is CASSETPGAETQYF. CDR3 coding DNA: TGTGCCAGCAGTGAGACCCCAGGGGCTGAGACCCAGTACTTC.

V is TRBV5-6 and J is TRBJ1-1; maybe TRBD1 (5 bases). Germline V gives CDR1 SGHDT, CDR2 YYEEEE. The V gene lost 6 bases and the J gene lost 5 bases, with 20 bases spanning the gap. The CDR3 has 15 amino acids. CDR3 DNA sequence: TGTGCCAGCACCCCCAGGGTTTTACGGTGGACTGAAGCTTTCTTT. The encoded protein is CASTPRVLRWTEAFF.

This chain connects TRBV5-1 to TRBJ1-1; 7 nucleotides agree with TRBD1. The J segment lost 4 bases and the V segment lost 4 bases, leaving 10 bases of the junction unmatched. The CDR3 totals 15 residues. Germline V lookup: CDR1 SGHRS, CDR2 YFSETQ. The CDR3 DNA sequence: TGCGCCAGCAGCGACGTCCCCTCAGGGGGCACTGAAGCTTTCTTT. Residues: CASSDVPSGGTEAFF.

The rearrangement uses TRBV19 and TRBJ1-1, with TRBD1 matching 12 bases. Germline CDR1 is LNHDA and CDR2 is SQIVND (reference sequence). With V trimmed by 5 bases and J by 5 bases, 6 bases remained unmatched. The CDR3 covers 15 residues. CDR3 protein: CASSRGTGGETEAFF. In nucleotides, the CDR3 is TGTGCCAGTAGTCGCGGGACAGGGGGCGAAACTGAAGCTTTCTTT.

V gene TRBV18 combines with J gene TRBJ2-7; D is unresolved. The CDR3 has 10 amino acids. Germline CDR1 is KGHSH and CDR2 is LQKENI. Trimming shortened V by 3 bases and J by 6 bases, and 3 bases separated the two germline ends. CDR3 DNA sequence: TGTGCCAGCTCACCCGGCGAGCAGTACTTC. Protein sequence: CASSPGEQYF.

This rearrangement joins TRBV6-6 to TRBJ2-3, with 10 bases that match TRBD1. This CDR3 region has 15 residues. CDR1 and CDR2 from the germline V gene are MNHNY and SVGAGI (reference sequence). The V gene end was trimmed by 7 bases and the J gene end by 4 bases; junction bases not matched to a gene: 8. The CDR3 sequence is CASNPDRGIPDTQYF. For the CDR3, the DNA is TGTGCCAGCAACCCGGACAGGGGGATTCCAGATACGCAGTATTTT.

V usage is TRBV5-6 and J usage is TRBJ2-7; no reliable D call. From germline, CDR1 is SGHDT and CDR2 YYEEEE. Trimming removed 4 bases at V and 2 bases at J, with 19 bases between. This CDR3 spans 16 amino acids. The CDR3 reads CASSPYTTRSTYEQYF. In DNA, the CDR3 is TGTGCCAGCAGCCCCTACACGACAAGGTCGACCTACGAGCAGTACTTC.

The chain combines TRBV14 with TRBJ2-5, with 9 nucleotides matching TRBD2. This CDR3 region has 16 residues. J gave up 7 bases and V 5 bases, and 14 bases lay outside the gene matches. CDR1 is SGHDN and CDR2 is FVKESK in the germline V gene. The CDR3 DNA reads as TGTGCCAGCAGCGCCCTCCGCGGGAGGGCACCTGGGACCCAGTACTTC. This gives the protein CASSALRGRAPGTQYF. The full variable domain, rest sourced from reference TRBV14 and TRBJ2-5, is EAGVTQFPSHSVIEKGQTVTLRCDPISGHDNLYWYRRVMGKEIKFLLHFVKESKQDESGMPNNRFLAERTGGTYSTLKVQPAELEDSGVYFCASSALRGRAPGTQYFGPGTRLLVL.

This chain's CDR3 is CASSLGGGRGGYTF. CDR3 in DNA: TGTGCCAGCAGCTTAGGAGGGGGAAGGGGTGGCTACACCTTC. The V gene is TRBV7-8, the J gene TRBJ1-2; possible D gene TRBD1, 6 bases. Germline V gene sequence: CDR1 SGHVS, CDR2 FQNEAQ. The V and J ends lost 1 base and 7 bases respectively, with 13 bases between them. The CDR3 consists of 14 residues.

This chain connects TRBV19 to TRBJ2-2; D is uncertain. V was shortened by 3 bases and J by 4 bases, with 6 bases between the two germline ends. CDR1 LNHDA and CDR2 SQIVND come from the germline V gene (reference sequence). CDR3 size: 13 residues. In nucleotides, the CDR3 is TGTGCCAGTAGTATTAGTGGCACCGGGGAGCTGTTTTTT. It specifies CASSISGTGELFF.

The V gene is TRBV18, the J gene TRBJ1-2; D is uncertain. V lost 3 bases and J 6 bases, leaving 17 bases between the germline ends. The CDR3 runs to 15 residues. Looked up from germline, CDR1 is KGHSH and CDR2 is LQKENI. The CDR3 DNA reads as TGTGCCAGCTCACCTACACGAGAGGGTTACGATGGCTACACCTTC. It is translated as CASSPTREGYDGYTF.

Sample share makes this clone medium-sized. The chain has TRBV2 and TRBJ2-3; D possibly corresponds to TRBD2 (6 bases). Germline assignment: CDR1 SNHLY and CDR2 FYNNEI. The CDR3 consists of 15 residues. The germline V and J ends were trimmed by 2 bases and 6 bases, with 15 bases remaining between them. CDR3: CASSEWLASRDTQYF. For the CDR3, the DNA is TGTGCCAGCAGTGAATGGCTAGCGTCGAGGGATACGCAGTATTTT.

This clone was observed a few times. This rearrangement joins TRBV19 to TRBJ1-2; possibly TRBD1 for D (5 bases). The V and J ends lost 11 bases and 0 bases respectively, with 16 bases between them. The CDR3 totals 14 residues. The germline CDR1 and CDR2 sequences are LNHDA and SQIVND (reference sequence). This CDR3 reads CAVRNRTTNYGYTF. As DNA, the CDR3 is TGTGCCGTGCGGAACAGGACGACTAACTATGGCTACACCTTC.

V is TRBV30 and J is TRBJ2-3; TRBD2 aligns across 8 bases. Germline V lookup: CDR1 GTSNPN, CDR2 SVGIG (reference sequence). J lost 4 bases, V lost 0 bases, and 9 bases had no gene match. This CDR3 region has 16 residues. CDR3 loop: CAWSVRGTSLADTQYF. The DNA of the CDR3 is TGTGCCTGGAGTGTACGCGGGACTAGTTTGGCAGATACGCAGTATTTT.

This clone was counted only a few times. The V and J genes are TRBV15 and TRBJ2-5; 9 bases fit TRBD1. This CDR3 contains 15 residues. Germline V gives CDR1 LNHNV, CDR2 YYDKDF (reference sequence). V lost 3 bases to trimming and J lost 5 bases; unmatched junction nucleotides: 7. The CDR3 DNA is TGTGCCACCAGCAGGCCTCCGGGACAGGGTGAGACCCAGTACTTC. This translates into CATSRPPGQGETQYF.